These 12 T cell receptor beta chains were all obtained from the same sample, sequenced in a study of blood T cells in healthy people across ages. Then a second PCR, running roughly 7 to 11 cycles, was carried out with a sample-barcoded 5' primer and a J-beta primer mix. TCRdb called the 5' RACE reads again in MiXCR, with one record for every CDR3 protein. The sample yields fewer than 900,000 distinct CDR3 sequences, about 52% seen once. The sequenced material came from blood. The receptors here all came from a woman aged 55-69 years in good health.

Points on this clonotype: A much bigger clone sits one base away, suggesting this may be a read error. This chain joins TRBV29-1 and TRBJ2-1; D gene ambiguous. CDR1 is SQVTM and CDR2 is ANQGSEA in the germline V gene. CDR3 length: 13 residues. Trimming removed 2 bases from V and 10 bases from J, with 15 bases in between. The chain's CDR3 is CSVERAGGVEQFF. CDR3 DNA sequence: TGCAGCGTTGAACGGGCAGGTGGGGTCGAGCAGTTCTTC.

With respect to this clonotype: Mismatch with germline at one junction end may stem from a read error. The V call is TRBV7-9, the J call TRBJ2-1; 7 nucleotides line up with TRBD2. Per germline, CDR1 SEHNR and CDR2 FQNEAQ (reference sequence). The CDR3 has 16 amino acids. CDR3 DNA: TGTGCCAGCAGCTCCCCTGGGAGGGCCTCCTACAATGGGCAGTTCTTC. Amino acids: CASSSPGRASYNGQFF.

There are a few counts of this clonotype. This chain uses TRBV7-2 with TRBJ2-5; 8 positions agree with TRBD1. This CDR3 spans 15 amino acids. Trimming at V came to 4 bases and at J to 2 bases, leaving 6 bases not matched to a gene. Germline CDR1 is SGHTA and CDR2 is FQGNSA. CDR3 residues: CASSSGGREQETQYF. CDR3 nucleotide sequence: TGTGCCAGCAGCTCAGGGGGCAGGGAACAAGAGACCCAGTACTTC.

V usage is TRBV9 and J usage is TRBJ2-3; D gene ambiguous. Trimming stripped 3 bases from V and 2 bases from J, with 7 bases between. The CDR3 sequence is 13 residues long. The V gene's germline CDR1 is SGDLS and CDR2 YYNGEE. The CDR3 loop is CASSARNTDTQYF. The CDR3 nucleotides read TGTGCCAGCAGCGCGAGGAACACAGATACGCAGTATTTT.

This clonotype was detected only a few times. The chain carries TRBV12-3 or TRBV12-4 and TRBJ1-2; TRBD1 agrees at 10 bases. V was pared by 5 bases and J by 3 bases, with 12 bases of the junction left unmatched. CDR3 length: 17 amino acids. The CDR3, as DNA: TGTGCCAGCAGTCAAGCCCCGGGACAGGGGACCGACTATGGCTACACCTTC. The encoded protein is CASSQAPGQGTDYGYTF.

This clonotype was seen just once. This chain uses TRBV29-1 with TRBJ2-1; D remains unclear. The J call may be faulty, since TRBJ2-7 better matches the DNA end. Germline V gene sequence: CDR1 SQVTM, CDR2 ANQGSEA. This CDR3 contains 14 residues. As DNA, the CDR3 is TGCAGCTTATCAAAGAGGCTATCCTACAATGAGCAGTACTTC. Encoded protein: CSLSKRLSYNEQYF.

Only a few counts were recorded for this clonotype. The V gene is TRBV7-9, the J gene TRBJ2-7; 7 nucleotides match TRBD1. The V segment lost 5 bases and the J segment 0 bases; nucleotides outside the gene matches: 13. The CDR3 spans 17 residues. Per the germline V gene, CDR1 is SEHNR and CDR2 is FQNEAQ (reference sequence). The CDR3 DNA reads TGTGCCAGCAGCGAGTACCCGCGGGCAGGGGGCTCCTACGAGCAGTACTTC. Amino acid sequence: CASSEYPRAGGSYEQYF.

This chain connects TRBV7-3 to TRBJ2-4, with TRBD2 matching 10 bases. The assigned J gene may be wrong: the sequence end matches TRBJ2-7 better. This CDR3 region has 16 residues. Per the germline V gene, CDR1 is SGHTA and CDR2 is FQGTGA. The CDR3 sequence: CASSAQAGGPLYEQYF. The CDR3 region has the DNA TGTGCCAGCAGCGCGCAAGCGGGAGGGCCTTTATACGAGCAGTACTTC.

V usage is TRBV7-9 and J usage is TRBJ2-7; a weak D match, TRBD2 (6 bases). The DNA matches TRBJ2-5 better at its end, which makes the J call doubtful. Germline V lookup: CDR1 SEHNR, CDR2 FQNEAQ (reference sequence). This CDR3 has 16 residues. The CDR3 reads CASSLPGARLGETQYF. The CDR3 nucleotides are TGTGCCAGCAGCCTACCGGGAGCCCGTTTGGGGGAGACCCAGTACTTC.

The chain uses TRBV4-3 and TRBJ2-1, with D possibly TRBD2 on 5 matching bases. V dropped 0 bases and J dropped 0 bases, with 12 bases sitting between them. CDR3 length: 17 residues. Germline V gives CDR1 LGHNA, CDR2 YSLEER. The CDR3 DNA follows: TGCGCCAGCAGCCAAGAAGTTACGAGGGCCTCCTACAATGAGCAGTTCTTC. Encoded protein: CASSQEVTRASYNEQFF.

The CDR3 nucleotides read TGTGCCAGCAGCTTAGTCGGGACCACTTACAATGAGCAGTTCTTC. Translation gives CASSLVGTTYNEQFF. The chain combines TRBV7-2 with TRBJ2-1; D may match TRBD1 or TRBD2 (5 bases each). Trimming left V 1 base short and J 4 bases short, with 11 bases between. CDR1 and CDR2 from the germline V gene are SGHTA and FQGNSA. This CDR3 is built from 15 residues.

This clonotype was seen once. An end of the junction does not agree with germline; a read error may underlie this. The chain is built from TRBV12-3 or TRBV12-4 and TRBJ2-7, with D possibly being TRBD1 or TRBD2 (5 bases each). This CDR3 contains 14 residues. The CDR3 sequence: CAGSRDGVSYEQYF. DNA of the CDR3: TGTGCCGGCAGCCGGGACGGAGTCTCCTACGAGCAGTACTTC.